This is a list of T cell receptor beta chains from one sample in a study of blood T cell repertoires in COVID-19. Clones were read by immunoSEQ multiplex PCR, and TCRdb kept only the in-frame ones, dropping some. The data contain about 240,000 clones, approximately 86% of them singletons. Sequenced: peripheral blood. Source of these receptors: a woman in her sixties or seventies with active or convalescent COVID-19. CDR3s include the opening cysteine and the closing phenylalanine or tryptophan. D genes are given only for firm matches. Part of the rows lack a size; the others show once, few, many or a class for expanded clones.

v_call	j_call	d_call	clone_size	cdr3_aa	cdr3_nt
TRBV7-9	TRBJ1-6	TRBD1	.	CASSLDPDRASPLHF	TGTGCCAGCAGCTTGGACCCCGACAGGGCTTCACCCCTCCACTTT
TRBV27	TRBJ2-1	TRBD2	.	CASSLAGGPNEQFF	TGTGCCAGCAGTTTGGCGGGGGGGCCCAATGAGCAGTTCTTC
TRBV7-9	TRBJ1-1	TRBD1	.	CASSPIQIGTGEAFF	TGTGCCAGCAGTCCGATCCAAATAGGGACAGGGGAAGCTTTCTTT
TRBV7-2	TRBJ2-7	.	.	CASSPDRTSYEQYF	TGTGCCAGCAGCCCGGACAGAACTTCCTACGAGCAGTACTTC
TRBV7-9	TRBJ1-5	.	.	CASSFRGEEQPQHF	TGTGCCAGCAGCTTTCGGGGGGAGGAGCAGCCCCAGCATTTT
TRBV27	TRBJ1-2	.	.	CASSSQGNYGYTF	TGTGCCAGCAGTTCGCAGGGAAACTATGGCTACACCTTC
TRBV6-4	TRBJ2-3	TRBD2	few	CASSDIAGGPTDTQYF	TGTGCCAGCAGTGATATAGCGGGGGGGCCCACAGATACGCAGTATTTT
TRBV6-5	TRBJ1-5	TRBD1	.	CASAGGLPQHF	TGTGCCAGCGCAGGGGGGTTGCCCCAGCATTTT
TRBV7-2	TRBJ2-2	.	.	CASIPGSVMAPGELFF	TGTGCCAGCATCCCGGGTAGTGTAATGGCCCCCGGGGAGCTGTTTTTT
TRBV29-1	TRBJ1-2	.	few	CSVGADYGYTF	TGCAGCGTTGGGGCAGACTATGGCTACACCTTC
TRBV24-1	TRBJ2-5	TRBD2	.	CATSEARGAGETQYF	TGTGCCACCAGTGAGGCGCGGGGGGCGGGGGAGACCCAGTACTTC
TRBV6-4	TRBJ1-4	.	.	CASREGTGEKLFF	TGTGCCAGCAGGGAGGGGACCGGTGAAAAACTGTTTTTT
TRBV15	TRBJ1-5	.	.	CATSSSEGGKPQHF	TGTGCCACCAGCAGTTCCGAGGGGGGGAAGCCCCAGCATTTT
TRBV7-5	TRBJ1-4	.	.	CARRHPVATNEKLFF	TGTGCCAGGCGACATCCGGTTGCAACTAATGAAAAACTGTTTTTT
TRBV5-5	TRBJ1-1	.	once	CASSLERQTEAFF	TGTGCCAGCAGCTTGGAACGACAGACCGAAGCTTTCTTT
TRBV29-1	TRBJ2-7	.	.	CSGGYSYEQYF	TGCAGCGGGGGTTACTCCTACGAGCAGTACTTC
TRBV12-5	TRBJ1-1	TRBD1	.	CASGPTGRNTEAFF	TGTGCTAGTGGCCCGACAGGGCGGAACACTGAAGCTTTCTTT
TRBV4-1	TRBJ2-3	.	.	CASSRRANRASTDTQYF	TGCGCCAGCAGCCGAAGGGCTAACAGGGCTAGCACAGATACGCAGTATTTT
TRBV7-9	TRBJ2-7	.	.	CASTGAGRGEQYF	TGTGCCAGCACGGGCGCGGGGCGGGGCGAGCAGTACTTC
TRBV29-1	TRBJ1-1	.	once	CSVERTVDGTEAFF	TGCAGCGTTGAACGGACAGTCGACGGGACTGAAGCTTTCTTT
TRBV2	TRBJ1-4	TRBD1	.	CASRKVPDRGGLTNEKLFF	TGTGCCAGCAGAAAAGTACCGGACAGGGGAGGTTTAACTAATGAAAAACTGTTTTTT
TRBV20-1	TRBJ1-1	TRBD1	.	CSASSSGGRNTEAFF	TGCAGTGCTAGTTCATCAGGGGGCAGGAACACTGAAGCTTTCTTT
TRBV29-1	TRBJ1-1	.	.	CSVDSGDVAFF	TGCAGCGTGGATTCCGGGGATGTGGCTTTCTTT
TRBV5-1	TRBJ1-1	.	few	CASSWGELNTEAFF	TGCGCCAGCAGCTGGGGGGAGTTGAACACTGAAGCTTTCTTT
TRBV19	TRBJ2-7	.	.	CASSTGQGSYEQYF	TGTGCCAGTAGTACGGGGCAGGGGTCCTACGAGCAGTACTTC
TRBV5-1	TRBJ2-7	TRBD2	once	CASSFSGGYNYEQYF	TGCGCCAGCAGCTTTAGCGGGGGCTACAACTACGAGCAGTACTTC
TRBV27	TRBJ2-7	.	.	CASSLYGGRSYEQYF	TGTGCCAGCAGTTTATACGGGGGTCGCTCCTACGAGCAGTACTTC
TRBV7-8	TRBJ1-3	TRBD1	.	CASSFYTGQDHTIYF	TGTGCCAGCAGCTTCTACACCGGACAGGACCACACCATATATTTT
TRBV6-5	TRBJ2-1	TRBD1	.	CASNTGQGFGEQFF	TGTGCCAGCAACACGGGACAGGGGTTCGGTGAGCAGTTCTTC
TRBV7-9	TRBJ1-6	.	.	CASSLAGATNSPLHF	TGTGCCAGCAGCTTAGCAGGGGCCACGAATTCACCCCTCCACTTT
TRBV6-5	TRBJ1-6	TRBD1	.	CASRQAAGGISPLHF	TGTGCCAGCAGGCAAGCCGCAGGGGGCATTTCACCCCTCCACTTT
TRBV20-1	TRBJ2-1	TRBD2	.	CSASSGGAAYNEQFF	TGCAGTGCTAGTTCCGGGGGGGCCGCCTACAATGAGCAGTTCTTC
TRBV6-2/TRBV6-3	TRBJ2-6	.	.	CASSYRGSPGANVLTF	TGTGCCAGCAGTTACAGGGGGAGCCCTGGGGCCAACGTCCTGACTTTC
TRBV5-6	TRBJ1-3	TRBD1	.	CASSLPGQGNTIYF	TGTGCCAGCAGCTTACCGGGACAGGGGAACACCATATATTTT
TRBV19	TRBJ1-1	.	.	CAAAGAGEAFF	TGTGCCGCCGCAGGGGCGGGCGAGGCTTTCTTT
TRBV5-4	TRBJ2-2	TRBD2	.	CASSDKSLAGGRGGELFF	TGTGCCAGCAGCGACAAATCACTAGCGGGGGGACGGGGCGGGGAGCTGTTTTTT
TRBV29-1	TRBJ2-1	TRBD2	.	CSVERGGLSEQFF	TGCAGCGTTGAACGGGGGGGCCTGTCCGAGCAGTTCTTC
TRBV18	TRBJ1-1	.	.	CASSLGARNTEAFF	TGTGCCAGCTCACTTGGGGCTCGGAACACTGAAGCTTTCTTT
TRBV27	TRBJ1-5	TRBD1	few	CASRAGTGDSNQPQHF	TGTGCCAGCAGGGCTGGGACAGGGGATAGCAATCAGCCCCAGCATTTT
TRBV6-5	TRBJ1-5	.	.	CASSPTGPGGQPQHF	TGTGCCAGCAGTCCCACGGGTCCCGGGGGTCAGCCCCAGCATTTT
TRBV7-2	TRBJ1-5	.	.	CASSLSRGRQPQHF	TGTGCCAGCAGCTTATCTAGGGGTCGGCAGCCCCAGCATTTT
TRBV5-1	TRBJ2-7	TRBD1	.	CASSRSDRDEQYF	TGCGCCAGCAGCAGATCCGACAGGGACGAGCAGTACTTC